The 14 T cell receptor beta chains presented below share a single source sample, sequenced in a study of blood T cell repertoires in COVID-19. The repertoire was sequenced with immunoSEQ multiplex PCR; TCRdb's copy has only in-frame clones and lacks some. The data contain under 300,000 clones, about 90% of them singletons. Sequencing was performed on PBMCs or T cells enriched from blood (not recorded which). These receptor sequences come from a woman younger than 35 who had recovered from COVID-19.

This chain links TRBV2 with TRBJ2-1; D is unclear. Per the germline V gene, CDR1 is SNHLY and CDR2 is FYNNEI. V dropped 6 bases and J dropped 6 bases, with 9 bases sitting between them. The CDR3 has 12 amino acids. The chain's CDR3 is CASSKEANEQFF. In nucleotides, the CDR3 is TGTGCCAGCAGCAAAGAAGCCAATGAGCAGTTCTTC.

The chain combines TRBV3-1 (or the pseudogene TRBV3-2) with TRBJ2-5; 12 nucleotides align to TRBD2. Trimming took 2 bases from V and 6 from J; bases not matched to a gene: 10. CDR3 length equals 17 residues. Per the germline V gene, CDR1 is LGHDT and CDR2 is YNNKEL (reference sequence). Here the CDR3 reads CASSQTSGGKWVQTQYF. The CDR3 nucleotides read TGTGCCAGCAGCCAAACTAGCGGGGGGAAGTGGGTTCAGACCCAGTACTTC.

The CDR3 DNA follows: TGTGCCACCAGCAGAGAAGGTCAGGGAAATCAGCCCCAGCATTTT. Protein: CATSREGQGNQPQHF. The chain recombines TRBV15 with TRBJ1-5, with D perhaps matching TRBD1 (5 bases). Germline values: CDR1 LNHNV, CDR2 YYDKDF (reference sequence). CDR3 length equals 15 residues. V was trimmed by 0 bases and J by 4 bases, leaving 10 bases between them. The whole variable domain, filled in from reference TRBV15 and TRBJ1-5, reads DAMVIQNPRYQVTQFGKPVTLSCSQTLNHNVMYWYQQKSSQAPKLLFHYYDKDFNNEADTPDNFQSRRPNTSFCFLDIRSPGLGDTAMYLCATSREGQGNQPQHFGDGTRLSIL.

The CDR3 sequence: CASSTGTGASGNYGYTF. In DNA, the CDR3 is TGTGCCAGCAGTACCGGGACAGGGGCCTCAGGGAACTATGGCTACACCTTC. This chain joins TRBV2 and TRBJ1-2, with TRBD1 matching 10 bases. This CDR3 is built from 17 residues. Trimming cost V 5 bases and J 2 bases; bases outside gene matches: 11. CDR1 and CDR2 (germline): SNHLY, FYNNEI.

This clone has only one observation. The chain uses TRBV28 and TRBJ1-5, with TRBD1 as a possible D gene (6 bases). Trimming pared 5 bases from V and 6 bases from J, leaving 23 bases between. The CDR3 totals 17 residues. From germline, CDR1 is MDHEN and CDR2 SYDVKM. The CDR3 nucleotides are TGTGCCAGCAGTCCTGTCGCCTCAACAGTAGGGGGTCAGCCCCAGCATTTT. It translates to CASSPVASTVGGQPQHF. The variable domain in full, completed from reference TRBV28 and TRBJ1-5, reads DVKVTQSSRYLVKRTGEKVFLECVQDMDHENMFWYRQDPGLGLRLIYFSYDVKMKEKGDIPEGYSVSREKKERFSLILESASTNQTSMYLCASSPVASTVGGQPQHFGDGTRLSIL.

This chain joins TRBV19 and TRBJ1-2; D unresolved. With 7 bases removed from V and 2 bases from J, the gap between germline ends came to 8 bases. The CDR3 consists of 12 residues. The V gene's germline CDR1 is LNHDA and CDR2 SQIVND (reference sequence). The chain's CDR3 is CASKAGNYGYTF. In DNA form, the CDR3 reads TGTGCCAGTAAGGCAGGCAACTATGGCTACACCTTC.

V and J are TRBV7-3 and TRBJ2-1; 10 nucleotides agree with TRBD1. Germline loops: CDR1 SGHTA, CDR2 FQGTGA. V lost 3 bases to trimming and J lost 7 bases; unmatched junction nucleotides: 6. There are 15 residues in the CDR3. The chain's CDR3 is CASSFPGQGSNEQFF. The CDR3 region has the DNA TGTGCCAGCAGCTTCCCGGGACAGGGGTCAAATGAGCAGTTCTTC.

This clone was picked up one time. The chain combines TRBV3-1 (or the pseudogene TRBV3-2) with TRBJ2-7, with D possibly matching TRBD1 (6 bases). V was clipped by 4 bases and J by 6 bases, with 13 bases between them. Germline CDR1 LGHDT, CDR2 YNNKEL (reference sequence). The CDR3 consists of 13 residues. The CDR3 spells CASSLPDSTEQYF. CDR3 sequence (DNA): TGTGCCAGCAGCCTTCCGGACAGCACCGAGCAGTACTTC.

The chain is built from TRBV12-3 or TRBV12-4 and TRBJ1-1; no definite D call. V was cut by 2 bases and J by 4 bases, with 8 bases left in between. The CDR3 runs 13 residues. CDR3 residues: CASSLMRATEAFF. In nucleotides, the CDR3 is TGTGCCAGCAGTTTAATGAGGGCCACTGAAGCTTTCTTT.

The chain links TRBV7-6 to TRBJ2-7; 10 nucleotides align to TRBD1. The CDR3 runs 15 residues. V lost 5 bases to trimming and J lost 7 bases; unmatched junction nucleotides: 11. Germline CDR1 is SGHVS and CDR2 is FNYEAQ. The chain's CDR3 is CASSTRQGALGEQYF. In nucleotides, the CDR3 is TGTGCCAGCAGCACCAGACAGGGGGCTCTGGGGGAGCAGTACTTC.

The CDR3 DNA is TGTGCCAGCAGCGTCCAGGGTAGGGGGTTTAACTATGGCTACACCTTC. It codes for CASSVQGRGFNYGYTF. This rearrangement joins TRBV7-9 to TRBJ1-2, with D tentatively TRBD1 (6 bases). The V gene lost 5 bases and the J gene lost 1 base, with 17 bases spanning the gap. This CDR3 is built from 16 residues. CDR1 SEHNR and CDR2 FQNEAQ come from the germline V gene (reference sequence).

The rearrangement joins TRBV2 to TRBJ2-2; possible D gene TRBD1, 6 bases. The V end lost 6 bases, the J end lost 6 bases, and 23 bases lay between the germline ends. Germline CDR1 reads SNHLY; CDR2 reads FYNNEI. The CDR3 is 17 amino acids. The CDR3 reads CASSGTTGGRRPGELFF. CDR3 bases: TGTGCCAGCAGCGGGACGACAGGAGGAAGGCGGCCCGGGGAGCTGTTTTTT. The variable domain in full, completed from reference TRBV2 and TRBJ2-2, reads EPEVTQTPSHQVTQMGQEVILRCVPISNHLYFYWYRQILGQKVEFLVSFYNNEISEKSEIFDDQFSVERPDGSNFTLKIRSTKLEDSAMYFCASSGTTGGRRPGELFFGEGSRLTVL.

A single count supports this clone. The rearrangement joins TRBV28 to TRBJ2-6; D is ambiguous. Trimming left V 9 bases short and J 0 bases short, with 3 bases between. The CDR3 length is 12 residues. The germline V gene encodes CDR1 MDHEN and CDR2 SYDVKM. The CDR3 DNA reads as TGTGCCAGTTACTCTGGGGCCAACGTCCTGACTTTC. Encoded protein: CASYSGANVLTF.

This chain connects TRBV5-4 to TRBJ1-1, with D uncertain. Per the germline V gene, CDR1 is SGHNT and CDR2 is YYREEE (reference sequence). V gave up 0 bases and J gave up 0 bases, with 3 bases separating them. The CDR3 loop spans 13 amino acids. CDR3 in amino acids: CASSLALNTEAFF. The CDR3 DNA reads as TGTGCCAGCAGCTTGGCCTTGAACACTGAAGCTTTCTTT.